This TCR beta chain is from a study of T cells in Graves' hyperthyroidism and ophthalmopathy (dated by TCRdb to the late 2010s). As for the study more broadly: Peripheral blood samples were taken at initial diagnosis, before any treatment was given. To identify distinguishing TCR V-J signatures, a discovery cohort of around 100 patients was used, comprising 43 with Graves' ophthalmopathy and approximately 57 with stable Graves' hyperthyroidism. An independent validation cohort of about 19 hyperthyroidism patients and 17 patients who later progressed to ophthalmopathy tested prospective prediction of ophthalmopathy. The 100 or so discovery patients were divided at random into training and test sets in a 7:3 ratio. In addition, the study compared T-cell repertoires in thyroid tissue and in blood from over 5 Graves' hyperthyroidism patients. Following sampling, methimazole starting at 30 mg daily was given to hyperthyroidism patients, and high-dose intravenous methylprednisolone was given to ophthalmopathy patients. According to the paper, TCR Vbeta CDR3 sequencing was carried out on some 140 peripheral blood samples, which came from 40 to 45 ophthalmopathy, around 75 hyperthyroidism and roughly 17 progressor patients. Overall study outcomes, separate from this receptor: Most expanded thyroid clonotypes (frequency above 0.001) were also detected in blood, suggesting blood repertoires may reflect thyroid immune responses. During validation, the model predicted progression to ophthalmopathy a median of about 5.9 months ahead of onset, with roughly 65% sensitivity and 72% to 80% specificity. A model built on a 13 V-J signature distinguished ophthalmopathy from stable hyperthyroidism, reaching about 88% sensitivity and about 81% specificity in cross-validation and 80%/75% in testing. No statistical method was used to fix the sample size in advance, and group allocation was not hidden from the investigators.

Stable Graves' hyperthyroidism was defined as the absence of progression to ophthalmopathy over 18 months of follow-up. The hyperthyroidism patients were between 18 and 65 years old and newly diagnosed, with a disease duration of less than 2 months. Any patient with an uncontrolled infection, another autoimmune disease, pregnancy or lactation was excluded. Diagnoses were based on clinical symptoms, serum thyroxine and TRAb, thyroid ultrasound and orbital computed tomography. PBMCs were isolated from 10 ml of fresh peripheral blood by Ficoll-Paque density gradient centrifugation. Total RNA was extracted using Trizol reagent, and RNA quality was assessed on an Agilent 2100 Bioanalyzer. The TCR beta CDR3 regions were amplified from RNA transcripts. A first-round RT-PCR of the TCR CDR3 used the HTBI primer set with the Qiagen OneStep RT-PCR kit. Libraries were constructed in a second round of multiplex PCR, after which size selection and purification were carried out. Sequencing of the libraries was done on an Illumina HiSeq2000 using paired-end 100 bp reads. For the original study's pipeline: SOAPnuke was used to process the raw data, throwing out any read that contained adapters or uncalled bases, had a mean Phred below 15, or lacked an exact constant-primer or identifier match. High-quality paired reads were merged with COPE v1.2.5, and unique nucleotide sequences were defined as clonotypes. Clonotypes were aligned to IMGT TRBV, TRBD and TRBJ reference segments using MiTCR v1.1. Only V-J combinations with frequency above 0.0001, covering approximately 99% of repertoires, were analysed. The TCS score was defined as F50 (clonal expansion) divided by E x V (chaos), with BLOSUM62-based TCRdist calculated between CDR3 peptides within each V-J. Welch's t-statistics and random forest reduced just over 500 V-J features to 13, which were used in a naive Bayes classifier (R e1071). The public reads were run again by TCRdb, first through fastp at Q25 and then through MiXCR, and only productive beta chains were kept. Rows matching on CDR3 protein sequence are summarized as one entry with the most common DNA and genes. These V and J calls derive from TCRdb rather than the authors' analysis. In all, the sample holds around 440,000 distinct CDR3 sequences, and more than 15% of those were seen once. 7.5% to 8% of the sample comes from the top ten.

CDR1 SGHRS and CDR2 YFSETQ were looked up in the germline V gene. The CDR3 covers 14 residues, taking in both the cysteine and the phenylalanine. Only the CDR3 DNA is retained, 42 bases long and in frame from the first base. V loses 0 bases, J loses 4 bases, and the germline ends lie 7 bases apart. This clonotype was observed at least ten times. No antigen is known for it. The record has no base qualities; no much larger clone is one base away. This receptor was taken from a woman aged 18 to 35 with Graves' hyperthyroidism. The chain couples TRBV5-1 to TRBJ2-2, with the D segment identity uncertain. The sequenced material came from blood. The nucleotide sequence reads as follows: TGCGCCAGCAGCTTGGAGGCCGGCACCGGGGAGCTGTTTTTT. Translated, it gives CASSLEAGTGELFF.